This T cell receptor (beta chain) was retrieved from a study of shared clonotypes between healthy human individuals. The assay was carried out at the deep level. TCRdb keeps only in-frame clones here, not all; method: immunoSEQ multiplex PCR. The sample consists of more than 450,000 clones, about four fifths of them appearing once. Donors had no recently reported acute infections or vaccinations and were HIV-negative. The CDR3 is 19 residues long. Per the germline V gene, CDR1 is SGHNT and CDR2 is YENEEA. With 0 bases clipped from V and 7 bases from J, the junction kept 16 bases outside the gene matches. This clone was seen more than once but under ten times.

The chain employs TRBV11-3 and TRBJ2-2, with 8 bases aligning to TRBD2. The source is a woman aged 40 to 49 in good health. Some clones in this sample may be carry-over from other donors' samples. Sequencing was done on a sample of PBMCs. This CDR3 is CASSLEGTRSSVTHGELFF. In nucleotides, the CDR3 is TGTGCCAGCAGCTTAGAGGGGACTAGATCTTCGGTCACCCACGGGGAGCTGTTTTTT.